The clone carrying this T cell receptor beta chain showed up many times. Its antigen is unidentified. This sample is drawn from a study of response to subunit inactivated influenza vaccine. Study-level findings and limits: It was suggested by the authors that few new T cells are recruited by each seasonal influenza vaccination.

CDR3 length equals 15 residues. Trimming took off 6 bases at V and 3 bases at J, with 19 bases between the two ends. Per germline, CDR1 DFQATT and CDR2 SNEGSKA (reference sequence). TCRdb called the RT-PCR reads again in MiXCR, with one record for every CDR3 protein. The sample has about 610,000 distinct CDR3 sequences, around 15% seen once; the top ten hold roughly 10%. The sequencing used PBMCs from blood, collected about 12 days after vaccination. This TCR was sampled from a man between 45 and 60 years old who received an inactivated influenza vaccine. This chain uses TRBV20-1 with TRBJ2-3; perhaps TRBD1 as D (6 bases). The CDR3 DNA sequence: TGCAGTGCGAGGCGGGCAAGGGGGATGACAGATACGCAGTATTTT. Protein product: CSARRARGMTDTQYF.